This is a list of T cell receptor beta chains from one sample in a study of T-cell memory formation after mild COVID-19. TCRdb re-called the 5' RACE reads through MiXCR, storing one row per CDR3 protein. The table includes about 100,000 distinct CDR3 sequences, over 8.5% detected once. The material sequenced was PBMCs or a T cell subset sorted from them (not recorded which). The receptors originated from a man aged 18 to 30 who had mild COVID-19 (a few samples of this study predate the infection). Cell type and time point are not known. CDR3s include the opening cysteine and the closing phenylalanine or tryptophan. The D gene is left open where the match is weak. Only part of the rows carry a size: once, few, many, or a class if the clone is expanded.

>15|TRBJ2-7|.|few|TRBV7-6
CASSLAGFSSYEQYF
TGTGCCAGCAGCTTAGCCGGGTTCAGCTCCTACGAGCAGTACTTC
>14|TRBJ1-1|.|.|TRBV7-6
CASSSGRDNTEAFF
TGTGCCAGCAGCTCCGGACGGGATAACACTGAAGCTTTCTTT
>13|TRBJ2-5|.|.|TRBV6-5
CASSRQEQETQYF
TGTGCCAGCAGTAGACAGGAGCAAGAGACCCAGTACTTC
>17|TRBJ2-3|TRBD2|few|TRBV4-1
CASSQRGLAGGPDTQYF
TGCGCCAGCAGCCAAAGGGGACTAGCGGGGGGGCCGGATACGCAGTATTTT
>13|TRBJ2-7|TRBD1|few|TRBV7-8
CASSTQGAYEQYF
TGTGCCAGCAGCACACAGGGGGCTTACGAGCAGTACTTC
>12|TRBJ2-7|.|many|TRBV29-1
CSVGAGVYEQYF
TGCAGCGTTGGGGCAGGAGTGTACGAGCAGTACTTC
>10|TRBJ1-4|.|few|TRBV7-7
CASSRQVLFF
TGTGCTAGCAGCCGACAGGTTCTGTTTTTT
>15|TRBJ2-1|TRBD2|few|TRBV27
CASSLLNVGGGLLFF
TGTGCCAGCAGTTTACTAAATGTTGGGGGGGGACTTTTGTTCTTC
>13|TRBJ2-5|.|few|TRBV10-3
CAISESGVETQYF
TGTGCCATCAGTGAGTCCGGGGTTGAGACCCAGTACTTC
>15|TRBJ2-3|.|.|TRBV4-2
CASSQVRGEADTQYF
TGTGCCAGCAGCCAAGTGAGGGGGGAGGCGGATACGCAGTATTTT
>16|TRBJ1-5|.|.|TRBV7-6
CASSLDSWAGNQPQHF
TGTGCCAGCAGCTTAGATTCGTGGGCGGGCAATCAGCCCCAGCATTTT
>15|TRBJ1-2|.|few|TRBV7-6
CASSPEAGSSYGYTF
TGTGCCAGCAGCCCTGAGGCAGGGAGTAGCTATGGCTACACCTTC
>14|TRBJ2-7|TRBD2|.|TRBV12-3/TRBV12-4
CASSPIAGAYEQYF
TGTGCCAGCAGCCCTATAGCGGGAGCCTACGAGCAGTACTTC
>16|TRBJ2-7|.|.|TRBV19
CASSMRDGILPYEQYF
TGTGCCAGTAGTATGCGGGACGGAATACTACCCTACGAGCAGTACTTC
>13|TRBJ2-5|TRBD2|few|TRBV12-3/TRBV12-4
CASSPAGRGTQYF
TGTGCCAGCAGTCCAGCGGGGAGGGGGACCCAGTACTTC
>14|TRBJ1-1|.|few|TRBV4-1
CASSPWALRTEAFF
TGCGCCAGCAGCCCCTGGGCCTTGCGCACTGAAGCTTTCTTT
>14|TRBJ2-3|.|.|TRBV10-2
CASSDEGRIDTQYF
TGCGCCAGCAGTGACGAGGGGCGCATTGATACGCAGTATTTT
>14|TRBJ2-5|TRBD2|.|TRBV29-1
CSVAGLGGGETQYF
TGCAGCGTTGCGGGACTAGGTGGAGGAGAGACCCAGTACTTC
>15|TRBJ1-3|.|.|TRBV20-1
CSAREPGLSGNTIYF
TGCAGTGCTAGAGAGCCAGGACTCTCTGGAAACACCATATATTTT
>13|TRBJ2-5|.|few|TRBV6-2/TRBV6-3
CASSSPGVETQYF
TGTGCCAGCAGTTCTCCGGGGGTTGAGACCCAGTACTTC